The clone carrying this T cell receptor beta chain showed up just a few times. Trimming took 4 bases from V and 2 from J, leaving 8 bases between them. From germline, CDR1 is SGHTA and CDR2 FQGTGA. The CDR3 totals 13 residues. This sample was taken from a study of blood T cell repertoires in COVID-19. Study overall: Researchers got acute and convalescent COVID-19 samples from the United States, Italy and Spain.

Participants classified as exposed had met a COVID-19 case within 2 weeks before study entry. Profiling relied on immunoSEQ multiplex PCR, and the TCRdb table lists in-frame clones only, not all of them. The sample lists some 180,000 clones; roughly 80% were seen once. The sample taken for sequencing was PBMCs or T cells enriched from blood (not recorded which). This sequence was found in a man between 60 and 75 years old who had been exposed to COVID-19. The rearrangement joins TRBV7-3 to TRBJ1-2, with TRBD1 as a possible D gene (5 bases). CDR3 sequence reads: CASSSDTNYGYTF. The CDR3 DNA follows: TGTGCCAGCAGCTCGGACACCAACTATGGCTACACCTTC. Complete variable domain (other parts from reference TRBV7-3 and TRBJ1-2): GAGVSQTPSNKVTEKGKYVELRCDPISGHTALYWYRQSLGQGPEFLIYFQGTGAADDSGLPNDRFFAVRPEGSVSTLKIQRTERGDSAVYLCASSSDTNYGYTFGSGTRLTVV.